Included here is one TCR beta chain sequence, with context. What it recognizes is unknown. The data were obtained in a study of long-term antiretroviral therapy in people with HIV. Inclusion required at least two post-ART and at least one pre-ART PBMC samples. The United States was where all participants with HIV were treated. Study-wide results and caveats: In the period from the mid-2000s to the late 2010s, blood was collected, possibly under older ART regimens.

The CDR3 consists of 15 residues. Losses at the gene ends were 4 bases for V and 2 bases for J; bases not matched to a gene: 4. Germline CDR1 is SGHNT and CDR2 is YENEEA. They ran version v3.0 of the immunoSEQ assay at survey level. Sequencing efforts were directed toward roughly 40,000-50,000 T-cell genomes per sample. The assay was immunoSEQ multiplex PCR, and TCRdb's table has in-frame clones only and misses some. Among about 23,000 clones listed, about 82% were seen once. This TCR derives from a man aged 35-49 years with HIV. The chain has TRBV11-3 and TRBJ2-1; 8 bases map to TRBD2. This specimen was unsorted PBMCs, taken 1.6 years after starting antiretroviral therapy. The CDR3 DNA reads TGTGCCAGCAGCTCCGATAGCGGGACCTACAATGAGCAGTTCTTC. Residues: CASSSDSGTYNEQFF.